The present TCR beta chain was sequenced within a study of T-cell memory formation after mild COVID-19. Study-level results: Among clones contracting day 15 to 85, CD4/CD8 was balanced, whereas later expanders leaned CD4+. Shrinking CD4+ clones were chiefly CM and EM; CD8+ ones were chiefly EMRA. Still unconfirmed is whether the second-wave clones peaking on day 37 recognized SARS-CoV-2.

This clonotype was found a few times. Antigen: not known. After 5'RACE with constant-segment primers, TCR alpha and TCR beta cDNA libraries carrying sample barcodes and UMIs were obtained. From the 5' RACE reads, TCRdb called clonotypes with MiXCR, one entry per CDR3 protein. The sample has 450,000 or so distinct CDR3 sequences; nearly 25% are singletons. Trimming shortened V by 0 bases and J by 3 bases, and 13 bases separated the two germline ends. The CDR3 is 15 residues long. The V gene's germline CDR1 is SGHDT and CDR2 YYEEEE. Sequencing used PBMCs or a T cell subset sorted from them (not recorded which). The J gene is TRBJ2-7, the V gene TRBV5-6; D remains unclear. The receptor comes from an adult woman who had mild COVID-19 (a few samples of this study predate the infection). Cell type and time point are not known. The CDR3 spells CASSLGSELVYEQYF. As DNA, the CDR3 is TGTGCCAGCAGCTTGGGGAGTGAGCTTGTCTACGAGCAGTACTTC.